This TCR beta chain is drawn from a study of T cell repertoires in cytomegalovirus infection. Study context: CMV infection plus the matching HLA type was flagged by public TCR beta signatures.

This clonotype has a handful of counts. What it binds is not known. TCRdb reprocessed the reads with MiXCR, giving one entry per CDR3 protein. The repertoire has about 230,000 distinct CDR3 sequences, approximately 24% of them found once; the top ten carry 15% to 20%. Study conclusions and caveats: Clonotype analysis showed dominance of the ex vivo response by HLA-C-restricted CMV-specific TCR beta clonotypes. Individuals carrying CMV plus the relevant HLA were identified by cumulative frequency of public TCR beta families.

Trimming pared 5 bases from V and 2 bases from J, leaving 20 bases between. There are 17 residues in the CDR3. Germline V gene lookup returns CDR1 MNHEY and CDR2 SMNVEV (reference sequence). The sequencing sample was made of CD8+ T cells from PBMCs. This TCR was recovered from a human donor in good health (CMV status not recorded). Some clones in this sample may be carry-over from other donors' samples. V and J are TRBV27 and TRBJ2-3, with D perhaps given as TRBD1 or TRBD2 (7 bases each). In nucleotides, the CDR3 is TGTGCCAGCAGTCAATCGACAGGGAGGGGTTTCACAGATACGCAGTATTTT. Its protein product is CASSQSTGRGFTDTQYF.